This T cell receptor (beta chain) derives from a study of siplizumab effects on memory and regulatory T cells. Points from the study as a whole: A significant reduction in alloreactive sequences traceable to unstimulated CD4+ memory cells was produced by siplizumab. Researchers could map only a minor fraction of alloreactive clones to unstimulated subsets.

The CDR3 is 15 amino acids. V was shortened by 4 bases and J by 1 base, with 11 bases between the two germline ends. Germline CDR1 SEHNR, CDR2 FQNEAQ (reference sequence). Method: immunoSEQ multiplex PCR; TCRdb's copy keeps in-frame clones and lacks some. The data contain fewer than 70,000 clones, approximately 89% of them singletons. Comment on this clone: Its specificity is not known.

The sample comprised Tregs sorted from blood. The sequence derives from a human donor in good health. This chain connects TRBV7-9 to TRBJ1-5; D unclear. The CDR3 nucleotides are TGTGCCAGCAGCTCGACACGAGTCAGCAATCAGCCCCAGCATTTT. Translation gives CASSSTRVSNQPQHF. Together with reference TRBV7-9 and TRBJ1-5, the CDR3 gives the full variable domain: DTGVSQNPRHKITKRGQNVTFRCDPISEHNRLYWYRQTLGQGPEFLTYFQNEAQLEKSRLLSDRFSAERPKGSFSTLEIQRTEQGDSAMYLCASSSTRVSNQPQHFGDGTRLSIL.